This TCR beta chain came from a study of blood T cell repertoires in COVID-19. About the research overall: Spain, Italy and the United States supplied samples that represented acute and convalescent COVID-19. Sources were T cells, B-cell-depleted T cells, or PBMCs; the material itself was cDNA or gDNA.

This clone came up a few times. Assay used: immunoSEQ multiplex PCR; TCRdb lists only in-frame clones, some missing. Here the sample spans around 200,000 clones, roughly three quarters being singletons. With 0 bases removed from V and 0 bases from J, the gap between germline ends came to 10 bases. The germline CDR1 and CDR2 sequences are SGDLS and YYNGEE. This CDR3 spans 16 amino acids. This receptor was identified in a middle-aged woman with COVID-19, enrolled during active disease. The J gene is TRBJ1-3, the V gene TRBV9; no definite D call. Sequenced input: peripheral blood. In nucleotides, the CDR3 is TGTGCCAGCAGCGTAGGGGAGCATAGCTCTGGAAACACCATATATTTT. As protein: CASSVGEHSSGNTIYF.